This passage covers 20 T cell receptor beta chains from one sample sequenced in a study of CD8+ T cells in alopecia areata. The sequencing template was cDNA reverse transcribed from extracted RNA. Libraries were prepared by immunoSEQ multiplex PCR; TCRdb keeps only in-frame clonotypes and omits some of them. The table has some 150,000 clones, around 64% seen once; the top ten hold over 9.5%. The sequenced sample was CD8+ T cells sorted from blood, obtained at week 0. The receptor source for this set is a human donor with alopecia areata.

This chain joins TRBV13 and TRBJ2-7; 12 nucleotides match TRBD1. The trim removed 6 bases at V and 7 bases at J, leaving 7 bases unmatched. The CDR3 totals 14 residues. In germline, CDR1 is PRHDT, CDR2 FYEKMQ (reference sequence). The CDR3 spells CASSPGQGAREQYF. CDR3 DNA: TGTGCCAGCAGTCCGGGACAGGGGGCTCGAGAGCAGTACTTC.

The chain couples TRBV5-1 to TRBJ2-7; tentatively, D is TRBD2 (6 bases). CDR1 SGHRS and CDR2 YFSETQ come from the germline V gene. Trimming cost V 4 bases and J 5 bases, with 10 bases left between them. The CDR3 has 12 residues. CDR3: CASSIAGHEQYF. The DNA of the CDR3 is TGCGCCAGCAGCATCGCGGGACACGAGCAGTACTTC.

This chain joins TRBV5-8 and TRBJ2-7; possible D gene TRBD2, 6 bases. This CDR3 region has 15 residues. Between the trimmed V and J ends, which lost 4 bases and 3 bases, there was a span of 17 bases. Germline V gene sequence: CDR1 SGHTS, CDR2 YDEGEE. This CDR3 reads CASSSRDLGGYEQYF. DNA of the CDR3: TGTGCCAGCAGCAGCAGAGATCTCGGGGGCTACGAGCAGTACTTC.

The chain links TRBV13 to TRBJ2-1, with 7 bases lining up with TRBD2. CDR1 and CDR2 (germline): PRHDT, FYEKMQ (reference sequence). This CDR3 has 15 amino acids. The V segment lost 5 bases and the J segment 7 bases; nucleotides outside the gene matches: 11. CDR3 amino acids: CASSPSLAALNEQFF. The CDR3 DNA is TGTGCCAGCAGCCCCTCTCTAGCGGCTCTTAATGAGCAGTTCTTC.

J is TRBJ2-1 and V is TRBV4-2; D uncertain. Trimming took off 0 bases at V and 7 bases at J, with 4 bases between the two ends. This CDR3 has 12 amino acids. CDR1 and CDR2 from the germline V gene are LGHNA and YNFKEQ. This chain's CDR3 is CASSQDLNEQFF. CDR3 nucleotide sequence: TGTGCCAGCAGCCAAGATCTTAATGAGCAGTTCTTC.

The J gene is TRBJ1-5, the V gene TRBV15, with unresolved D. Trimming stripped 0 bases from V and 3 bases from J, with 9 bases between. This CDR3 is 15 amino acids long. From germline, CDR1 is LNHNV and CDR2 YYDKDF (reference sequence). The CDR3 bases are TGTGCCACCAGCAGAGATCAGAACCTCAATCAGCCCCAGCATTTT. Amino acids: CATSRDQNLNQPQHF.

The chain combines TRBV29-1 with TRBJ2-1; 9 bases agree with TRBD1. CDR3 length: 14 residues. The germline V gene has CDR1 SQVTM and CDR2 ANQGSEA. The ends lost 8 bases at V and 9 bases at J; junction bases unmatched: 14. In DNA form, the CDR3 reads TGCAGCCAAATCGGGACAGGGATGACGGGTGAGCAGTTCTTC. Protein: CSQIGTGMTGEQFF.

The chain employs TRBV15 and TRBJ1-6; D not certain. V dropped 6 bases and J dropped 16 bases, with 19 bases sitting between them. Germline lookup yields CDR1 LNHNV and CDR2 YYDKDF (reference sequence). The CDR3 contains 13 residues. The CDR3, as DNA: TGTGCCACCAGTCCGATGTCAGCGAGAGAGCTCCACTTT. This translates into CATSPMSARELHF.

The rearrangement uses TRBV5-6 and TRBJ2-5; 8 bases align to TRBD2. J was trimmed by 5 bases and V by 0 bases; bases with no gene match: 3. There are 14 residues in the CDR3. Germline CDR1 is SGHDT and CDR2 is YYEEEE. The CDR3 protein is CASSLDSGAETQYF. In nucleotides, the CDR3 is TGTGCCAGCAGCTTGGATAGCGGGGCTGAGACCCAGTACTTC.

The chain has TRBV29-1 and TRBJ2-3, with D tentatively TRBD2 (5 bases). The germline gives CDR1 SQVTM, CDR2 ANQGSEA. Deletions cut 0 bases from V and 2 bases from J, with 9 bases between. There are 14 residues in the CDR3. This CDR3 reads CSVEEETITDTQYF. In nucleotides, the CDR3 is TGCAGCGTTGAAGAGGAGACTATCACAGATACGCAGTATTTT.

The gene calls are TRBV13 and TRBJ2-3, with D possibly being TRBD1 (6 bases). CDR3 length: 12 amino acids. Trimming stripped 4 bases from V and 5 bases from J, with 7 bases between. Germline CDR1 reads PRHDT; CDR2 reads FYEKMQ (reference sequence). The CDR3 nucleotides read TGTGCCAGCAGCTGGGGGCGAGATACGCAGTATTTT. This encodes CASSWGRDTQYF.

V is TRBV30 and J is TRBJ1-6; perhaps TRBD1 as D (6 bases). The V end lost 3 bases, the J end lost 6 bases, and 15 bases lay between the germline ends. The length of the CDR3 is 15 residues. In germline, CDR1 is GTSNPN, CDR2 SVGIG (reference sequence). This CDR3 reads CAWRFRGTINSPLHF. CDR3 nucleotide sequence: TGTGCCTGGAGATTCCGAGGGACAATTAATTCACCCCTCCACTTT.

The rearrangement joins TRBV7-2 to TRBJ2-7; possibly TRBD1 for D (6 bases). The V and J ends lost 5 bases and 2 bases respectively, with 19 bases between them. Germline CDR1 SGHTA, CDR2 FQGNSA. The CDR3 consists of 16 residues. Here the CDR3 reads CASSRTRQADTYEQYF. The CDR3 DNA follows: TGTGCCAGCAGCCGAACTCGACAGGCTGACACCTACGAGCAGTACTTC.

V is TRBV14 and J is TRBJ1-1; possible D gene TRBD1, 6 bases. V lost 1 base and J lost 11, with 14 bases in between. CDR1 is SGHDN and CDR2 is FVKESK in the germline V gene. There are 13 residues in the CDR3. CDR3 nucleotide sequence: TGTGCCAGCAGCCAAGGCCGGGGGCGCGGGGCTTTCTTT. It codes for CASSQGRGRGAFF.

Of note for this clone: The identical CDR3 is also encoded by other nucleotide sequences in the sample. The chain couples TRBV7-6 to TRBJ2-7; 7 nucleotides match TRBD1. CDR1 and CDR2 (germline): SGHVS, FNYEAQ. Unmatched junction bases numbered 3, after V lost 1 base and J lost 3 bases. This CDR3 is 14 amino acids long. The CDR3 bases are TGTGCCAGCAGCTTAGGGACAGGAAGCTACGAGCAGTACTTC. It specifies CASSLGTGSYEQYF.

This clone was counted a few times. CDR3 DNA sequence: TGTGCCAGCAGCTCCGGAGGGTACAATGAGCAGTTCTTC. It translates to CASSSGGYNEQFF. The chain has TRBV5-6 and TRBJ2-1; tentatively, D is TRBD2 (6 bases). The CDR3 contains 13 residues. The V gene's germline CDR1 is SGHDT and CDR2 YYEEEE. V was trimmed by 3 bases and J by 4 bases, leaving 8 bases between them.

The V and J genes are TRBV27 and TRBJ1-1; 10 nucleotides match TRBD1. After removal of 5 bases from V and 1 base from J, the junction contained 7 bases not matched to a gene. Germline V gene data show CDR1 as MNHEY and CDR2 as SMNVEV (reference sequence). The CDR3 runs to 16 residues. CDR3 protein: CASSLGTGVRNTEAFF. CDR3 nucleotide sequence: TGTGCCAGCAGTCTGGGGACAGGGGTGAGGAACACTGAAGCTTTCTTT.

This rearrangement joins TRBV13 to TRBJ1-6, with D possibly TRBD1 on 6 matching bases. Germline V gene data show CDR1 as PRHDT and CDR2 as FYEKMQ (reference sequence). Trimming pared 2 bases from V and 9 bases from J, leaving 11 bases between. This CDR3 comprises 14 residues. DNA for the CDR3: TGTGCCAGCAGCTTAAAGGGGGTGGGTTCACCCCTCCACTTT. Translated, it gives CASSLKGVGSPLHF.

The chain combines TRBV9 with TRBJ1-2; 8 bases are a match to TRBD1. This CDR3 has 16 residues. V trimming: 0 bases; J trimming: 5 bases; junction bases outside the gene matches: 9. Germline CDR1 and CDR2: SGDLS and YYNGEE. DNA for the CDR3: TGTGCCAGCAGCGTAGAAGGGGCAGGGGGCAATTATGGCTACACCTTC. Translation gives CASSVEGAGGNYGYTF.

The chain recombines TRBV29-1 with TRBJ2-3, with TRBD1 identical over 8 bases. Germline V CDR1 and CDR2: SQVTM, ANQGSEA. The CDR3 loop spans 21 amino acids. Trimming cost V 0 bases and J 0 bases; bases outside gene matches: 20. The CDR3 bases are TGCAGCGTTGAAGAATCCCGGGACAGGATCCTCCCTACGTCTAGCACAGATACGCAGTATTTT. It translates to CSVEESRDRILPTSSTDTQYF.